The T cell receptor beta chain described here comes from a study of blood T cells in healthy people across ages. A sample-barcoded 5' primer and a J-beta primer mix were used in a second PCR of roughly 6 to 11 cycles. Sequencing recovered at least 2.5 million CDR3-containing paired-end reads from each sample. One entry per CDR3 protein, called by TCRdb with MiXCR from the 5' RACE reads. The repertoire holds 700,000 to 900,000 distinct CDR3 sequences, with 53% as singletons. This clonotype was observed once. What it binds is unknown. The study, taken as a whole, reports: Age advanced and TCR beta diversity per million T cells fell, roughly linearly. Percentage of naive T cells showed a strong correlation with TCR beta diversity.

CDR3 size: 16 residues. Trimming left V 2 bases short and J 0 bases short, with 13 bases between. Germline CDR1 and CDR2: MGHDK and SYGVNS. The chain uses TRBV25-1 and TRBJ2-5; maybe TRBD2 (5 bases). The clonotype comes from an older man in good health. The sample comprised blood. For the CDR3, the DNA is TGTGCCAGCAGTGAAATCCGGACTGCTTACCAAGAGACCCAGTACTTC. Translated: CASSEIRTAYQETQYF.